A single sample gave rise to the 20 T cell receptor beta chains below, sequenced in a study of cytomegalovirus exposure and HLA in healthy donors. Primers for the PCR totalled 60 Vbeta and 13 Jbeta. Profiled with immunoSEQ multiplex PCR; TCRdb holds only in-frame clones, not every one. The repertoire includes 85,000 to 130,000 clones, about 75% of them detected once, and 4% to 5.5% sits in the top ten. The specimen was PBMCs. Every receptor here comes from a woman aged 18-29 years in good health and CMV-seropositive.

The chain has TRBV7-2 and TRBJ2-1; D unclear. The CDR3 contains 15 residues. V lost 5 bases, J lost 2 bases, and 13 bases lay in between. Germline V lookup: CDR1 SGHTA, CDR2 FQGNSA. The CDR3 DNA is TGTGCCAGCAGCCCTCTGGGTGGGCCCTACAATGAGCAGTTCTTC. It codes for CASSPLGGPYNEQFF.

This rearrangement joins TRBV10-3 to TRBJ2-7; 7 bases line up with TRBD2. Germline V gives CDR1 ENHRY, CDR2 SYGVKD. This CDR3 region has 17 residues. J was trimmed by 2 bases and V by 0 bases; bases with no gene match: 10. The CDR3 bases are TGTGCCATCAGTGAGTCAGGGGAGGGATTCTCAGCCTACGAGCAGTACTTC. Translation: CAISESGEGFSAYEQYF.

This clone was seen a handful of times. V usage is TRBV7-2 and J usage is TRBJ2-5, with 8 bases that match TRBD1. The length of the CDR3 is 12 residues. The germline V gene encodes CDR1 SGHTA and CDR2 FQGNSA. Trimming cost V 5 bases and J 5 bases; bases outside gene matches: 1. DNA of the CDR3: TGTGCCAGCAGCCGACAGGGGGAGACCCAGTACTTC. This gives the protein CASSRQGETQYF.

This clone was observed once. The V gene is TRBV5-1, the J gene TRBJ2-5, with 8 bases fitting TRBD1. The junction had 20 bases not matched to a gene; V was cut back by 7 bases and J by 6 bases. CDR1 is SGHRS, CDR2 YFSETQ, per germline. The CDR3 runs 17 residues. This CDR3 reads CASRSIVWTGRAKTQYF. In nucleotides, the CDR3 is TGCGCCAGCCGCTCGATAGTTTGGACAGGGCGAGCGAAGACCCAGTACTTC.

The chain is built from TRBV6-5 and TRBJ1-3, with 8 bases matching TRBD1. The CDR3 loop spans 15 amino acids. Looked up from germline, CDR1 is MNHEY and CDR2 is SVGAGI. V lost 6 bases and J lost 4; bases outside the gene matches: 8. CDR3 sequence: CASSRPTGGGNTIYF. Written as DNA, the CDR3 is TGTGCCAGCAGCCGACCCACAGGGGGAGGAAACACCATATATTTT.

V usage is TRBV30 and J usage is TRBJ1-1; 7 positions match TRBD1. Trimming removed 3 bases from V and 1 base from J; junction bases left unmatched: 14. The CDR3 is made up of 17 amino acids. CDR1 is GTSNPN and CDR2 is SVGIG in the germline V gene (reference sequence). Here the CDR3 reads CAWRSRVAGGANTEAFF. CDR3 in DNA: TGTGCCTGGAGGTCGAGGGTAGCAGGGGGAGCGAACACTGAAGCTTTCTTT.

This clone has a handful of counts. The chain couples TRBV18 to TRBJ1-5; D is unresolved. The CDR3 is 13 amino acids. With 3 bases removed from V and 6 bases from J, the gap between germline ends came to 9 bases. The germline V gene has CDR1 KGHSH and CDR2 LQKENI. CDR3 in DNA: TGTGCCAGCTCACCTGAGGGAGGTCAGCCCCAGCATTTT. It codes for CASSPEGGQPQHF.

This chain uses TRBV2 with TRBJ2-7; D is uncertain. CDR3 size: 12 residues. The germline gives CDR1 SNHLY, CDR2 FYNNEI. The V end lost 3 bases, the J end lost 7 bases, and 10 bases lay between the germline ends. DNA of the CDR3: TGTGCCAGCAGTGATTCTCTCGGGGAGCAGTACTTC. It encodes CASSDSLGEQYF.

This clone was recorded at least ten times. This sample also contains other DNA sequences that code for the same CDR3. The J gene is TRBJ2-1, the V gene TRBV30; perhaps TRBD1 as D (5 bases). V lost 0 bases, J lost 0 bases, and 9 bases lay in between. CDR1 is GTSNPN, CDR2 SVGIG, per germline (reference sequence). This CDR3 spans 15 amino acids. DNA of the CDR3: TGTGCCTGGAGTGTAAGGGGAAGCTCCTACAATGAGCAGTTCTTC. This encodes CAWSVRGSSYNEQFF.

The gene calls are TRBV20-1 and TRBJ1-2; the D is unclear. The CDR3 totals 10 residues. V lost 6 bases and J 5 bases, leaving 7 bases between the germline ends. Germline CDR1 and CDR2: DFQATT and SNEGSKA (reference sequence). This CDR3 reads CSATDYGYTF. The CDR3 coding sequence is TGCAGTGCAACAGATTATGGCTACACCTTC.

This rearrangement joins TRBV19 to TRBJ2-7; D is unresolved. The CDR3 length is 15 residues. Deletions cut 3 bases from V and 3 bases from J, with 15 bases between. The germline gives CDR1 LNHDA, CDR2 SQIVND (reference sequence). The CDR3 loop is CASSMGVPEIYEQYF. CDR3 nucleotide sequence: TGTGCCAGTAGTATGGGCGTTCCTGAGATCTACGAGCAGTACTTC.

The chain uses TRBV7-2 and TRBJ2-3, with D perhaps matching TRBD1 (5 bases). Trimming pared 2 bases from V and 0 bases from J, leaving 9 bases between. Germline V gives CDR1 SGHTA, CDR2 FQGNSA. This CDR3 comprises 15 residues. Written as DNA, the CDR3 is TGTGCCAGCAGCTTAAGTAGGGGCAGCACAGATACGCAGTATTTT. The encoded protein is CASSLSRGSTDTQYF.

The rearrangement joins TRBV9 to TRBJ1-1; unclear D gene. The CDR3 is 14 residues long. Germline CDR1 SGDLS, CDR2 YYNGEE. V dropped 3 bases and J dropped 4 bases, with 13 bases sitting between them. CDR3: CASSGTEGSTEAFF. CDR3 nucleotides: TGTGCCAGCAGCGGCACGGAAGGGAGCACTGAAGCTTTCTTT.

CDR3 sequence reads: CSVESSPGNPYEQYF. The CDR3 DNA reads TGCAGCGTTGAAAGTTCCCCGGGGAACCCCTACGAGCAGTACTTC. The chain carries TRBV29-1 and TRBJ2-5; possibly TRBD2 for D (5 bases). The DNA end lines up better with TRBJ2-7; the J call may be wrong. The CDR3 has 15 amino acids. Germline lookup yields CDR1 SQVTM and CDR2 ANQGSEA.

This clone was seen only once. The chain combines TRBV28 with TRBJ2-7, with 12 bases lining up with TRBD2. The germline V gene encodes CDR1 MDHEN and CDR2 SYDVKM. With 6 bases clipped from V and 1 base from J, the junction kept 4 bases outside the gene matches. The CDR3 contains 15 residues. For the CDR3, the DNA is TGTGCCAGCAGGATGACTAGCGGGAGATCCTACGAGCAGTACTTC. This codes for CASRMTSGRSYEQYF.

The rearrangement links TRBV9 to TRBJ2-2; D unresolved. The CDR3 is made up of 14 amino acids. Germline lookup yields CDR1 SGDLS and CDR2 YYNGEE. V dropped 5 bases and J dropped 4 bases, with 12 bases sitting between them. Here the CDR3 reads CASRASRGTGELFF. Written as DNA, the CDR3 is TGTGCCAGCAGAGCATCAAGAGGCACCGGGGAGCTGTTTTTT.

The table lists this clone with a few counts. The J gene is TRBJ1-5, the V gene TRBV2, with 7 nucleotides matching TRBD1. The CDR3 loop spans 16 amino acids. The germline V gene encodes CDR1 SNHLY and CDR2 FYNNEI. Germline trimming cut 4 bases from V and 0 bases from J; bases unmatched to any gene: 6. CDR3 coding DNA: TGTGCCAGCAGTGGAAACAGGGGTAGTAGCAATCAGCCCCAGCATTTT. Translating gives CASSGNRGSSNQPQHF. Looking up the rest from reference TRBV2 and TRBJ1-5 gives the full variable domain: EPEVTQTPSHQVTQMGQEVILRCVPISNHLYFYWYRQILGQKVEFLVSFYNNEISEKSEIFDDQFSVERPDGSNFTLKIRSTKLEDSAMYFCASSGNRGSSNQPQHFGDGTRLSIL.

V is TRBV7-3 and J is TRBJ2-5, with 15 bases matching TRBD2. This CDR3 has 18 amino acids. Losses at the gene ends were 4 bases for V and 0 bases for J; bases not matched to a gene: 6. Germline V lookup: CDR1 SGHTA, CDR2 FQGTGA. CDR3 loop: CASSWGTSGRRYQETQYF. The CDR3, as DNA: TGTGCCAGCAGCTGGGGGACTAGCGGGAGGAGGTACCAAGAGACCCAGTACTTC.

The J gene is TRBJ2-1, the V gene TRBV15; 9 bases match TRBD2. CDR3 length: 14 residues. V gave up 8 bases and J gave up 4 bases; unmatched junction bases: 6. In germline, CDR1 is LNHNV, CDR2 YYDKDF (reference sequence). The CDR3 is CATRGAGGYNEQFF. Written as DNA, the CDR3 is TGTGCCACCCGCGGGGCGGGAGGGTACAATGAGCAGTTCTTC.

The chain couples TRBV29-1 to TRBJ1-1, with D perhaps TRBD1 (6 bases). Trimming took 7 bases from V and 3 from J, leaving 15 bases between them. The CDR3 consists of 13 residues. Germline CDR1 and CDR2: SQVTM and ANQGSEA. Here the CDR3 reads CSGNRVHDTEAFF. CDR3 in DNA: TGCAGCGGTAACAGGGTTCACGACACTGAAGCTTTCTTT.